This TCR beta chain derives from a study of cytomegalovirus exposure and HLA in healthy donors. As for the study in general: Later, an analysis reported that the roughly 120 validation repertoires had used the same platform as the approximately 720 first-cohort repertoires. Study-level findings and limits: Within the approximately 120 validation repertoires, first-cohort TCR clusters tended to co-occur, according to a later analysis. The authors enumerated over 150 TCR beta chains as linked to cytomegalovirus. The study found most TCR sequences rare, yet found some public TCRs in many donors.

Produced via immunoSEQ multiplex PCR; TCRdb's table is partial and in-frame only. Here the sample spans tens of thousands of clones, around 94% being singletons. A note on this clone: Its target is not known.

Germline CDR1 SGHDT, CDR2 YYEEEE. The CDR3 has 15 amino acids. V gave up 2 bases and J gave up 3 bases, with 15 bases separating them. Sequencing was carried out using PBMCs. V and J are TRBV5-6 and TRBJ2-7; D perhaps matches TRBD2 (5 bases). The sequence was obtained from a young man in good health and CMV-seronegative. The CDR3 loop reads CASSLEGGQNYEQYF. The DNA of the CDR3 is TGTGCCAGCAGCTTAGAGGGTGGGCAGAACTACGAGCAGTACTTC. Looking up the rest from reference TRBV5-6 and TRBJ2-7 gives the full variable domain: DAGVTQSPTHLIKTRGQQVTLRCSPKSGHDTVSWYQQALGQGPQFIFQYYEEEERQRGNFPDRFSGHQFPNYSSELNVNALLLGDSALYLCASSLEGGQNYEQYFGPGTRLTVT.